These 26 T cell receptor beta chains were sequenced from one sample in a study of T-cell reconstitution after alpha-beta-depleted transplantation in children. The library targeted TCRbeta and was prepared with unique molecular identifiers. Using its own MiXCR run on the PCR reads, TCRdb lists one record per CDR3 protein. Of about 610,000 distinct CDR3 sequences in the sample, approximately 10% are singletons; the top ten hold less than 5%. Specimen: PBMCs from the stem cell graft donor, collected from the stem cell graft. The receptors here all came from a human donor who donated a stem cell graft to a child with acute myeloid leukemia.

The V gene is TRBV7-9, the J gene TRBJ1-1; tentative D call: TRBD1 (6 bases). Looked up from germline, CDR1 is SEHNR and CDR2 is FQNEAQ (reference sequence). The CDR3 is made up of 15 amino acids. The V end lost 7 bases, the J end lost 4 bases, and 19 bases lay between the germline ends. In nucleotides, the CDR3 is TGTGCCAGCACCGGAGTGGGGGGCCGGGGCACTGAAGCTTTCTTT. This gives the protein CASTGVGGRGTEAFF.

The chain links TRBV5-1 to TRBJ2-3; 9 bases line up with TRBD2. Germline trimming cut 3 bases from V and 0 bases from J; bases unmatched to any gene: 5. CDR1 and CDR2 (germline): SGHRS, YFSETQ. This CDR3 spans 16 amino acids. DNA for the CDR3: TGCGCCAGCAGCTCCGGCGGGAGGGCGAGCACAGATACGCAGTATTTT. Translated, it gives CASSSGGRASTDTQYF.

This clonotype was counted a few times. The chain couples TRBV5-1 to TRBJ2-5, with a possible D match to TRBD2 (6 bases). The ends were cut back, 0 bases at V and 5 bases at J, with 14 bases in the middle. The CDR3 is made up of 15 amino acids. Germline loops: CDR1 SGHRS, CDR2 YFSETQ. The CDR3 region is CASSLEGGNVETQYF. The DNA of the CDR3 is TGCGCCAGCAGCTTGGAGGGCGGGAACGTGGAGACCCAGTACTTC.

The table lists this clonotype with a few counts. The CDR3 DNA reads TGTGCCAGCAAAGTAGAGGGGAGCACCGGGGAGCTGTTTTTT. Protein product: CASKVEGSTGELFF. This chain uses TRBV2 with TRBJ2-2, with D perhaps given as TRBD1 or TRBD2 (5 bases each). The germline V gene encodes CDR1 SNHLY and CDR2 FYNNEI. V dropped 7 bases and J dropped 4 bases, with 13 bases sitting between them. The CDR3 sequence is 14 residues long. Drawing the rest from reference TRBV2 and TRBJ2-2, the complete variable domain is EPEVTQTPSHQVTQMGQEVILRCVPISNHLYFYWYRQILGQKVEFLVSFYNNEISEKSEIFDDQFSVERPDGSNFTLKIRSTKLEDSAMYFCASKVEGSTGELFFGEGSRLTVL.

The rearrangement joins TRBV5-1 to TRBJ2-1; 14 bases fit TRBD2. V dropped 2 bases and J dropped 8; count of bases not matched to a gene: 6. CDR3 size: 16 residues. Per the germline V gene, CDR1 is SGHRS and CDR2 is YFSETQ. CDR3 DNA: TGCGCCAGCAGCTTACCGACTAGCGGGAGGGCCGATGAGCAGTTCTTC. It encodes CASSLPTSGRADEQFF.

In this sample, this clonotype turned up many times. The chain has TRBV7-8 and TRBJ2-7, with 8 nucleotides matching TRBD2. There are 16 residues in the CDR3. Germline loops: CDR1 SGHVS, CDR2 FQNEAQ. J was trimmed by 6 bases and V by 1 base; bases with no gene match: 11. The CDR3 DNA follows: TGTGCCAGCAGCTTAGACGTAGCGGGAAACGCTTTCGAGCAGTACTTC. Translating it yields CASSLDVAGNAFEQYF.

The chain joins TRBV9 to TRBJ2-7, with 7 bases lining up with TRBD1. The germline V gene has CDR1 SGDLS and CDR2 YYNGEE. The CDR3 runs 15 residues. V shed 3 bases and J 4 bases; nucleotides not matched to a gene: 10. CDR3 region: CASSAQGRGSYEQYF. CDR3 bases: TGTGCCAGCAGCGCACAGGGGCGCGGTTCGTACGAGCAGTACTTC.

The chain has TRBV20-1 and TRBJ2-2, with TRBD1 as a possible D gene (6 bases). Trimming removed 3 bases at V and 9 bases at J, with 20 bases between. The CDR3 extends over 15 amino acids. Germline lookup yields CDR1 DFQATT and CDR2 SNEGSKA (reference sequence). The CDR3 DNA follows: TGCAGTGCTAGGGCGCCCGGGACAAAGATGTGGGAGCTGTTTTTT. Protein sequence: CSARAPGTKMWELFF.

The chain combines TRBV7-2 with TRBJ1-5; D call uncertain. CDR3 length equals 15 residues. The V end lost 3 bases, the J end lost 0 bases, and 9 bases lay between the germline ends. Looked up from germline, CDR1 is SGHTA and CDR2 is FQGNSA. CDR3 in DNA: TGTGCCAGCAGCTTCGGGCGTGATAGCAATCAGCCCCAGCATTTT. Translating it yields CASSFGRDSNQPQHF.

On this clonotype: A much larger clone lies one base from this, so it may be a read error. The chain uses TRBV3-1 and TRBJ1-5; the match to TRBD1 covers 7 bases. This CDR3 spans 15 amino acids. Germline CDR1 and CDR2: LGHDT and YNNKEL (reference sequence). The CDR3 DNA sequence: TGTGCCACCAGCCAAGAACAGGGGAGCAATCAGCCCCAGCATTTT. Its translation is CATSQEQGSNQPQHF.

The chain has TRBV7-2 and TRBJ2-7; no clear D. V lost 1 base and J lost 8, with 6 bases in between. Germline assignment: CDR1 SGHTA and CDR2 FQGNSA. This CDR3 region has 11 residues. DNA of the CDR3: TGTGCCAGCAGCTTAGAAGGGAAGCAGTACTTC. It specifies CASSLEGKQYF.

This chain connects TRBV10-3 to TRBJ1-2; D gene ambiguous. V dropped 3 bases and J dropped 0 bases, with 11 bases sitting between them. Looked up from germline, CDR1 is ENHRY and CDR2 is SYGVKD. The CDR3 loop spans 15 amino acids. The CDR3: CAISDSDGANYGYTF. The CDR3 DNA is TGTGCCATCAGTGATTCGGACGGAGCTAACTATGGCTACACCTTC.

This chain connects TRBV7-2 to TRBJ1-1; D is undetermined. Germline loops: CDR1 SGHTA, CDR2 FQGNSA. Trimming took 8 bases from V and 1 from J, leaving 8 bases between them. The CDR3 runs 12 residues. The CDR3 here is CASGLPNTEAFF. CDR3 in DNA: TGTGCCAGCGGCCTCCCGAACACTGAAGCTTTCTTT.

This clonotype was found many times. This CDR3 reads CASSPTITSGTDEQFF. As DNA, the CDR3 is TGTGCCAGCTCACCAACGATTACTAGCGGGACCGATGAGCAGTTCTTC. J is TRBJ2-1 and V is TRBV18, with TRBD2 matching over 10 bases. V lost 2 bases to trimming and J lost 8 bases; unmatched junction nucleotides: 9. The CDR3 is made up of 16 amino acids. Germline V lookup: CDR1 KGHSH, CDR2 LQKENI.

In this sample, this clonotype turned up many times. The rearrangement links TRBV29-1 to TRBJ2-1; D gene uncertain. The CDR3 is made up of 11 amino acids. Germline V gene sequence: CDR1 SQVTM, CDR2 ANQGSEA. CDR3: CTVKTTDEQFF. The CDR3 nucleotides are TGCACAGTAAAGACCACAGATGAGCAGTTCTTC.

The rearrangement joins TRBV12-3 or TRBV12-4 to TRBJ1-5; the match to TRBD1 covers 8 bases. The CDR3 runs to 12 residues. The V gene end was trimmed by 11 bases and the J gene end by 6 bases; junction bases not matched to a gene: 6. The DNA for the CDR3 is TGTGCCGTAGGACAGGGAGGTCAGCCCCAGCATTTT. Its translation is CAVGQGGQPQHF.

The table lists this clonotype with many counts. The chain has TRBV29-1 and TRBJ1-3; D is perhaps TRBD1 (6 bases). The V and J ends lost 6 bases and 4 bases respectively, with 13 bases between them. Germline V gives CDR1 SQVTM, CDR2 ANQGSEA. The CDR3 covers 13 residues. The CDR3 is CSVRQDSGNTIYF. CDR3 DNA: TGCAGCGTAAGACAGGACAGCGGAAACACCATATATTTT.

This clonotype has more than one count but fewer than ten. V and J are TRBV28 and TRBJ1-2; D may be TRBD1 (5 bases). CDR1 and CDR2 (germline): MDHEN, SYDVKM. Trimming shortened V by 4 bases and J by 0 bases, and 12 bases separated the two germline ends. The CDR3 totals 15 residues. The CDR3 is CASSSRDGANYGYTF. CDR3 DNA sequence: TGTGCCAGCAGTTCCCGGGACGGGGCTAACTATGGCTACACCTTC.

The chain employs TRBV12-3 or TRBV12-4 and TRBJ1-2; 11 nucleotides agree with TRBD1. The V segment lost 6 bases and the J segment 2 bases; nucleotides outside the gene matches: 5. The CDR3 has 15 residues. The DNA for the CDR3 is TGTGCCAGCAGATCGGGACAGGGGGGGAACTATGGCTACACCTTC. Its translation: CASRSGQGGNYGYTF.

This chain connects TRBV24-1 to TRBJ2-1, with a weak D call TRBD1 (5 bases). The CDR3 has 17 amino acids. Trimming stripped 0 bases from V and 0 bases from J, with 11 bases between. Germline CDR1 is KGHDR and CDR2 is SFDVKD. Written as DNA, the CDR3 is TGTGCCACCAGTGATTTGCCTCAGGGTAGCTCCTACAATGAGCAGTTCTTC. Translation gives CATSDLPQGSSYNEQFF.

V gene TRBV20-1 combines with J gene TRBJ2-1; TRBD1 is a possible D gene (6 bases). Trimming pared 1 base from V and 0 bases from J, leaving 19 bases between. The CDR3 spans 18 residues. Germline lookup yields CDR1 DFQATT and CDR2 SNEGSKA (reference sequence). The DNA of the CDR3 is TGCAGTGCTAGAGGTGTTGGGGTCCCGGACAGCTCCTACAATGAGCAGTTCTTC. Protein product: CSARGVGVPDSSYNEQFF.

In the case of this clonotype: This clone may be a read error of a much larger clone one base away. V and J are TRBV3-1 and TRBJ2-1; D call uncertain. The CDR3 spans 12 residues. Trimming stripped 3 bases from V and 4 bases from J, with 4 bases between. The V gene's germline CDR1 is LGHDT and CDR2 YNNKEL (reference sequence). In DNA, the CDR3 is TGTGCCAGCAGCCATAATTACAATGAGCAGTTCTTC. Translated, it gives CASSHNYNEQFF.

The V and J genes are TRBV3-1 and TRBJ2-5; TRBD2 might be the D (7 bases). Germline V gives CDR1 LGHDT, CDR2 YNNKEL (reference sequence). The CDR3 is 15 residues long. V was clipped by 3 bases and J by 2 bases, with 13 bases between them. The CDR3 sequence is CASSQGRGTQETQYF. CDR3 nucleotide sequence: TGTGCCAGCAGCCAGGGGAGGGGGACTCAAGAGACCCAGTACTTC.

There are many counts of this clonotype. The V call is TRBV28, the J call TRBJ2-2; 7 bases fit TRBD1. The junction had 10 bases not matched to a gene; V was cut back by 5 bases and J by 4 bases. The CDR3 runs 16 residues. The germline gives CDR1 MDHEN, CDR2 SYDVKM. The CDR3 protein is CASSLNRGDGTGELFF. The CDR3 DNA follows: TGTGCCAGCAGTCTTAACAGGGGCGATGGCACCGGGGAGCTGTTTTTT.

This clonotype turned up a few times. This chain links TRBV29-1 with TRBJ1-2; 7 bases map to TRBD1. This CDR3 region has 13 residues. Trimming took 4 bases from V and 5 from J; bases not matched to a gene: 7. CDR1 SQVTM and CDR2 ANQGSEA come from the germline V gene. CDR3 DNA: TGCAGCGTTGCCAGGACAGGACTTTATGGCTACACCTTC. Amino acids: CSVARTGLYGYTF.

V and J are TRBV20-1 and TRBJ2-1; no reliable D call. CDR1 and CDR2 from the germline V gene are DFQATT and SNEGSKA (reference sequence). Trimming pared 4 bases from V and 3 bases from J, leaving 13 bases between. The CDR3 is made up of 14 amino acids. CDR3 sequence: CSATSHLNYNEQFF. CDR3 coding DNA: TGCAGTGCTACGAGCCATTTGAACTACAATGAGCAGTTCTTC.